This TCR beta chain was retrieved from a study of OX40 agonist ivuxolimab in advanced cancers. This CDR3 is built from 16 residues. Germline lookup yields CDR1 SGDLS and CDR2 YYNGEE. Trimming at V came to 0 bases and at J to 4 bases, leaving 7 bases not matched to a gene. TCRdb's table, derived via immunoSEQ multiplex PCR, lists solely in-frame clones and lacks some. Counted here are about 51,000 clones, 85% to 90% occurring once; the ten biggest clones make up around 3.3%. The source was CD4+ or CD8+ T cells sorted from blood, collected in a trial of the OX40 agonist ivuxolimab. This clonotype originated in an adult with an advanced solid tumor such as melanoma, head and neck, liver or kidney cancer. The gene calls are TRBV9 and TRBJ2-7; TRBD1 matches 10 bases. In DNA, the CDR3 is TGTGCCAGCAGCGTAGCGCGGACAGGGGGTCTTTACGAGCAGTACTTC. Its translation: CASSVARTGGLYEQYF.